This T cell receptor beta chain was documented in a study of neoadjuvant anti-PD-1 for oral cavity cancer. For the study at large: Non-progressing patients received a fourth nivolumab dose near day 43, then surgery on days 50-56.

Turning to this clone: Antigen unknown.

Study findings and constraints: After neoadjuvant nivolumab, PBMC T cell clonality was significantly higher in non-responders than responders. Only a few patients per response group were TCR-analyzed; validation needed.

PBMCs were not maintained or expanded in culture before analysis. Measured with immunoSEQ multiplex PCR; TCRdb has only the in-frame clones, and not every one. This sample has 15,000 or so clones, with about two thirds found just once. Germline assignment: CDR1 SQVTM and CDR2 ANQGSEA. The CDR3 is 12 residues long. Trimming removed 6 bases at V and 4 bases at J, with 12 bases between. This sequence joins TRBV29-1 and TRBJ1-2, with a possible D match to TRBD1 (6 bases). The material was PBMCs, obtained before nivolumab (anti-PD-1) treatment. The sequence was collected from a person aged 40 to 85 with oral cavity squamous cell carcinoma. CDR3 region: CSVIQGTYGYTF. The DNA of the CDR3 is TGCAGCGTGATTCAGGGGACCTATGGCTACACCTTC. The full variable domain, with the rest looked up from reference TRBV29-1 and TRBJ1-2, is SAVISQKPSRDICQRGTSLTIQCQVDSQVTMMFWYRQQPGQSLTLIATANQGSEATYESGFVIDKFPISRPNLTFSTLTVSNMSPEDSSIYLCSVIQGTYGYTFGSGTRLTVV.